The clone carrying this T cell receptor beta chain turned up a few times. Its cognate antigen is unknown. Trimming pared 6 bases from V and 5 bases from J, leaving 8 bases between. The CDR3 runs to 10 residues. Germline lookup yields CDR1 SQVTM and CDR2 ANQGSEA. This sample is part of a study of T cells after yellow fever vaccination. Findings of the study overall: Booster sampling recovered most clones from primary vaccination (less than 97% CD4, 80% to 90% CD8). FACS-sorted repertoires could harbor abundant contaminating bulk-population clonotypes.

A single record per CDR3 protein comes from TCRdb applying MiXCR to the 5' RACE reads. Of hundreds of thousands of distinct CDR3 sequences listed, about 14% are singletons. The receptor was derived from a man aged 30 to 39 who received the YFV17D yellow fever vaccine. The V and J genes are TRBV29-1 and TRBJ2-7, with D unresolved. The starting material was PBMCs, obtained on the day of the yellow fever booster vaccination. CDR3 sequence: CSVQSDEQYF. The DNA for the CDR3 is TGCAGCGTCCAGTCGGACGAGCAGTACTTC.